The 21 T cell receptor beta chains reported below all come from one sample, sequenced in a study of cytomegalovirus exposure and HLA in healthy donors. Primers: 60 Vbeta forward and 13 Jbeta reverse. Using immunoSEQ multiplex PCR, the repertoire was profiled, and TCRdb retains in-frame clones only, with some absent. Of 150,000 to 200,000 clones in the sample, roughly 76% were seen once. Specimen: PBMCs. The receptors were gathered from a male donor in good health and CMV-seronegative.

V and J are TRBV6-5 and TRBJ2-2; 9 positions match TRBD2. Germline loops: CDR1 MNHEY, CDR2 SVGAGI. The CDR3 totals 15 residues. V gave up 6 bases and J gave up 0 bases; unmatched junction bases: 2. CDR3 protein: CASRRGGANTGELFF. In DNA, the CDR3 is TGTGCCAGCAGGCGCGGGGGGGCGAACACCGGGGAGCTGTTTTTT.

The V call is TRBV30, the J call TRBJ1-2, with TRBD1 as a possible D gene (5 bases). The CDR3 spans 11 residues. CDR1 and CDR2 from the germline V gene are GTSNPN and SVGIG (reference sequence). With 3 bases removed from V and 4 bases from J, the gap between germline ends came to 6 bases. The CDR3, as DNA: TGTGCCTGGAGCGGGGGCTATGGCTACACCTTC. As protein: CAWSGGYGYTF.

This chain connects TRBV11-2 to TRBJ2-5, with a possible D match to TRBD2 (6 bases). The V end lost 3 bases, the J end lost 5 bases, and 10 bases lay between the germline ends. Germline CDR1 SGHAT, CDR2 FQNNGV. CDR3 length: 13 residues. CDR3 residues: CASSFTSMETQYF. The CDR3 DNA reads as TGTGCCAGCAGCTTCACTAGCATGGAGACCCAGTACTTC.

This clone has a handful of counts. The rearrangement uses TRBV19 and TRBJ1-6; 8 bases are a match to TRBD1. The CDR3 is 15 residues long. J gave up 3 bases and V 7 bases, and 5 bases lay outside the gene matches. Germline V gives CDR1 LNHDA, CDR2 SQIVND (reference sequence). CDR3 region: CASIQGQGYNSPLHF. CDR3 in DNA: TGTGCCAGTATCCAAGGACAGGGCTATAATTCACCCCTCCACTTT.

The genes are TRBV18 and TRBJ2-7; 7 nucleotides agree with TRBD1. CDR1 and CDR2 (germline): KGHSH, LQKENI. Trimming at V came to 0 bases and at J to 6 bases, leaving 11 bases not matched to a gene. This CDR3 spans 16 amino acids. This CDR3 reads CASSPPWSTGVGEQYF. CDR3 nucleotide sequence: TGTGCCAGCTCACCACCTTGGTCAACAGGGGTAGGCGAGCAGTACTTC.

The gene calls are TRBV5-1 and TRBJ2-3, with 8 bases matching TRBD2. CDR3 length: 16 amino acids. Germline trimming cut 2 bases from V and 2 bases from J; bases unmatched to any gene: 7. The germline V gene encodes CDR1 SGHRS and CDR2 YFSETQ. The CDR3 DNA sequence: TGCGCCAGCAGCTTTGGTAGCGGGGTGAACACAGATACGCAGTATTTT. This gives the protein CASSFGSGVNTDTQYF.

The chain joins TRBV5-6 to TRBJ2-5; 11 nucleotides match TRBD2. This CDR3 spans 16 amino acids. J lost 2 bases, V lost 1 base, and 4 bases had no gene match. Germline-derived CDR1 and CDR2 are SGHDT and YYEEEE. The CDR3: CASSLITSGGQETQYF. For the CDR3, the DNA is TGTGCCAGCAGCTTGATAACTAGCGGGGGACAAGAGACCCAGTACTTC.

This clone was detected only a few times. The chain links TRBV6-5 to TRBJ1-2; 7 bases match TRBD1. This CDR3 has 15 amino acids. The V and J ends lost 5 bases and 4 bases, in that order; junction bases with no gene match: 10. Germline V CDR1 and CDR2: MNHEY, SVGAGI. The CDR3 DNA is TGTGCCAGCAGTGTCGACAGGGAGAGGGGCTATGGCTACACCTTC. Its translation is CASSVDRERGYGYTF.

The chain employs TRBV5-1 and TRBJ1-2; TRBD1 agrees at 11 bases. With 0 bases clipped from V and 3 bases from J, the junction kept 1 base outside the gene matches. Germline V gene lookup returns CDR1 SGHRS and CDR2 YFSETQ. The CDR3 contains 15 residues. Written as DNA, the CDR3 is TGCGCCAGCAGCTTGGGGACAGGGGGCTACTATGGCTACACCTTC. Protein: CASSLGTGGYYGYTF.

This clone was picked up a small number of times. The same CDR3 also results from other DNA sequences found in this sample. The CDR3 loop is CSVEAGQETQYF. CDR3 bases: TGCAGCGTTGAGGCAGGTCAGGAGACCCAGTACTTC. The V and J genes are TRBV29-1 and TRBJ2-5; D is unclear. The CDR3 has 12 residues. V dropped 3 bases and J dropped 5 bases, with 10 bases sitting between them. Germline CDR1 reads SQVTM; CDR2 reads ANQGSEA.

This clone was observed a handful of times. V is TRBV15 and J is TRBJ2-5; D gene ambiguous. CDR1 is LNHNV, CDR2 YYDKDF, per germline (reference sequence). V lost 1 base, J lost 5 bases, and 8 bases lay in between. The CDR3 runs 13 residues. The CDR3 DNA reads TGTGCCACCAGCAGAGTGGCCTGGGAGACCCAGTACTTC. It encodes CATSRVAWETQYF.

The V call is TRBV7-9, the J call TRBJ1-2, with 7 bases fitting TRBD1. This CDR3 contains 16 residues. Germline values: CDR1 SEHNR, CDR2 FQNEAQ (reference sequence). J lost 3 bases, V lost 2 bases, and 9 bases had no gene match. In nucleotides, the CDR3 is TGTGCCAGCAGCTTAAGCCCTAGGGGGCACGACTATGGCTACACCTTC. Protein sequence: CASSLSPRGHDYGYTF.

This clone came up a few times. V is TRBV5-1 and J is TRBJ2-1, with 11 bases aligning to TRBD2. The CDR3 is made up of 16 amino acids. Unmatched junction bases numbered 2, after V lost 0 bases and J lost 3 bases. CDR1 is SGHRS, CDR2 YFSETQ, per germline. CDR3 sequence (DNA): TGCGCCAGCAGCTTGGCGGGACTAGCGGTCTACAATGAGCAGTTCTTC. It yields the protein CASSLAGLAVYNEQFF.

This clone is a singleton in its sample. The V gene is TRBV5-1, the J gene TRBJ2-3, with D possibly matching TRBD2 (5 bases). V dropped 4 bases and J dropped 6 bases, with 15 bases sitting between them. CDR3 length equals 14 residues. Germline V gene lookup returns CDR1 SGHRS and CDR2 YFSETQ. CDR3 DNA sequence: TGCGCCAGCAGCACCGGAATCGGGAAGGATACGCAGTATTTT. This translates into CASSTGIGKDTQYF.

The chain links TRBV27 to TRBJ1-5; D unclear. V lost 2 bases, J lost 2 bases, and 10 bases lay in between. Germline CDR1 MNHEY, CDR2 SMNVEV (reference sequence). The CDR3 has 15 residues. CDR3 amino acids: CASSLLGDGNQPQHF. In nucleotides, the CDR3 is TGTGCCAGCAGTTTACTAGGTGATGGCAATCAGCCCCAGCATTTT.

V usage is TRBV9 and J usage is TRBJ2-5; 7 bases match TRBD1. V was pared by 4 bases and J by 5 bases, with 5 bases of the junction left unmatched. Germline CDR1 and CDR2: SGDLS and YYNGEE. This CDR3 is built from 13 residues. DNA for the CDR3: TGTGCCAGCAGCCCGACGACAGGGGAGACCCAGTACTTC. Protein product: CASSPTTGETQYF.

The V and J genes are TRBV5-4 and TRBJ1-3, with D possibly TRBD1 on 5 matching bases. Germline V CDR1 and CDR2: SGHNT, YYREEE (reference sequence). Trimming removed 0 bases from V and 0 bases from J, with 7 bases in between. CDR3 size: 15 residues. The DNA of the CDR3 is TGTGCCAGCAGCTTGGGGACACCCTCTGGAAACACCATATATTTT. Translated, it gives CASSLGTPSGNTIYF.

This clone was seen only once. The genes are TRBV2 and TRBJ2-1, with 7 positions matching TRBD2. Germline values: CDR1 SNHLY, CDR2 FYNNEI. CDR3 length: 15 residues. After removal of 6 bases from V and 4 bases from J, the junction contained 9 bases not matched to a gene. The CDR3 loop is CASSVISGAYNEQFF. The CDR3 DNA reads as TGTGCCAGCAGCGTAATCAGCGGGGCGTACAATGAGCAGTTCTTC.

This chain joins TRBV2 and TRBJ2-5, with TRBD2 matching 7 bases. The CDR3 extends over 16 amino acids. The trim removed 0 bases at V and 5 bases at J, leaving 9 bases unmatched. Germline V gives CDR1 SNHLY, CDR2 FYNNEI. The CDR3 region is CASSEALLGGWETQYF. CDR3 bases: TGTGCCAGCAGTGAAGCGCTTCTGGGAGGGTGGGAGACCCAGTACTTC. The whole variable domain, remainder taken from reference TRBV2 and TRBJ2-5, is EPEVTQTPSHQVTQMGQEVILRCVPISNHLYFYWYRQILGQKVEFLVSFYNNEISEKSEIFDDQFSVERPDGSNFTLKIRSTKLEDSAMYFCASSEALLGGWETQYFGPGTRLLVL.

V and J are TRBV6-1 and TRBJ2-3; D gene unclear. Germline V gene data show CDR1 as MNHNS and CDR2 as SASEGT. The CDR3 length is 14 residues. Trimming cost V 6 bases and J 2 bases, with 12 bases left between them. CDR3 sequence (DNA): TGTGCCAGCAGGGGCGTGGCCCCCACAGATACGCAGTATTTT. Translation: CASRGVAPTDTQYF.

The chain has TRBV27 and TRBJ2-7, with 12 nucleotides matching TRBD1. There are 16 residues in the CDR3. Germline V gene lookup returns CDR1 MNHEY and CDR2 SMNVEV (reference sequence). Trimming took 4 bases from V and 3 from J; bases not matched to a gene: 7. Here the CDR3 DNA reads TGTGCCAGCAGTTCCCCCGGGACAGGGGGCGGCTACGAGCAGTACTTC. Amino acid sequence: CASSSPGTGGGYEQYF.